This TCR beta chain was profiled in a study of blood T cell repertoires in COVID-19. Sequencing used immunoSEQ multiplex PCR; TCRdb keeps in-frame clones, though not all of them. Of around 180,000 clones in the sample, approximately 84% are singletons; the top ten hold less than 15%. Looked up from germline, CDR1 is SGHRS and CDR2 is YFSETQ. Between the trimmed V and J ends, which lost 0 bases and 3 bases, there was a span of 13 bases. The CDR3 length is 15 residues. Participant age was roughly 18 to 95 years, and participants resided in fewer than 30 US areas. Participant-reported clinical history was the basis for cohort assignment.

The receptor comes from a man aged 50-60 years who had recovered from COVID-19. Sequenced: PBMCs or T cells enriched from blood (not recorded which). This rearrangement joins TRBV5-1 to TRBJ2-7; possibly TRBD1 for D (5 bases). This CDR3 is CASSLAAGQYYEQYF. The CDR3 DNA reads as TGCGCCAGCAGCTTGGCGGCAGGGCAATACTACGAGCAGTACTTC. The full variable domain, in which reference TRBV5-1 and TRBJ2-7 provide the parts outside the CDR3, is KAGVTQTPRYLIKTRGQQVTLSCSPISGHRSVSWYQQTPGQGLQFLFEYFSETQRNKGNFPGRFSGRQFSNSRSEMNVSTLELGDSALYLCASSLAAGQYYEQYFGPGTRLTVT.